These T cell receptor beta chains were read from a single sample in a study of T-cell reconstitution after alpha-beta-depleted transplantation in children. One entry per CDR3 protein, called by TCRdb with MiXCR from the PCR reads. The table lists about 980,000 distinct CDR3 sequences, roughly 29% of them singletons. This material consisted of PBMCs, mostly from graft donor cells, taken 360 days after TCRalphabeta/CD19-depleted stem cell transplant. The source is a boy less than two years old who had a stem cell transplant for SCID, so the T cells may come from the graft donor. Each CDR3 is given with its conserved first and last residue. The order of the fields is D gene, V gene, J gene, clone size, CDR3 DNA, CDR3 protein. A D gene is named only where the DNA matches it firmly. Size values are once, few and many counts, or a class for expanded clones, and some rows have none.

D gene: TRBD1
V gene: TRBV7-2
J gene: TRBJ1-1
clone size: -
CDR3 DNA: TGTGCCAGCAGCTTAGCCGGGACAGCCATGAACACTGAAGCTTTCTTT
CDR3 protein: CASSLAGTAMNTEAFF

D gene: TRBD1
V gene: TRBV5-1
J gene: TRBJ1-1
clone size: -
CDR3 DNA: TGCGCCAGCAGCGACCCGGGACAGAGGGAAGCTTTCTTT
CDR3 protein: CASSDPGQREAFF

D gene: TRBD2
V gene: TRBV30
J gene: TRBJ2-1
clone size: few
CDR3 DNA: TGTGCCTGGAGTGGCTGGGCTAGCGGGGGGGCAAATGAGCAGTTCTTC
CDR3 protein: CAWSGWASGGANEQFF

D gene: TRBD2
V gene: TRBV18
J gene: TRBJ2-3
clone size: -
CDR3 DNA: TGTGCCAGCGACCGAAGGACTAGCGTAACAGATACGCAGTATTTT
CDR3 protein: CASDRRTSVTDTQYF

D gene: -
V gene: TRBV11-2
J gene: TRBJ2-7
clone size: -
CDR3 DNA: TGTGCCAGCAGCCCCGATTTGGGGACCTCCTACGAGCAGTACTTC
CDR3 protein: CASSPDLGTSYEQYF

D gene: -
V gene: TRBV20-1
J gene: TRBJ2-7
clone size: -
CDR3 DNA: TGCAGTGCCCCTTATGGGGGACCCTACGAGCAGTACTTC
CDR3 protein: CSAPYGGPYEQYF

D gene: -
V gene: TRBV29-1
J gene: TRBJ2-7
clone size: few
CDR3 DNA: TGCAGCGGTGCCAGCTACGAGCAGTACTTC
CDR3 protein: CSGASYEQYF

D gene: TRBD2
V gene: TRBV10-3
J gene: TRBJ2-3
clone size: -
CDR3 DNA: TGTGCCATCAACGTGGGGCTAGCGGAGGGGGATACGCAGTATTTT
CDR3 protein: CAINVGLAEGDTQYF

D gene: TRBD1
V gene: TRBV7-8
J gene: TRBJ1-5
clone size: -
CDR3 DNA: TGTGCCAGCAGCTCCGGGACAGCTTATAGCAATCAGCCCCAGCATTTT
CDR3 protein: CASSSGTAYSNQPQHF

D gene: -
V gene: TRBV7-9
J gene: TRBJ1-4
clone size: -
CDR3 DNA: TGTGCCAGCAGCTTAGGTTCTCCGGGACACTCTAATGAAAAACTGTTTTTT
CDR3 protein: CASSLGSPGHSNEKLFF

D gene: -
V gene: TRBV7-6
J gene: TRBJ1-4
clone size: -
CDR3 DNA: TGTGCCAGCAGCCTGGGAGGGGAGCAGGAAAAACTGTTTTTT
CDR3 protein: CASSLGGEQEKLFF

D gene: TRBD1
V gene: TRBV6-2/TRBV6-3
J gene: TRBJ2-7
clone size: -
CDR3 DNA: TGTGCCAGCAGTCGAGACGCCGGGACAGGGGACGAGCAGTACTTC
CDR3 protein: CASSRDAGTGDEQYF

D gene: -
V gene: TRBV4-2
J gene: TRBJ2-1
clone size: few
CDR3 DNA: TGTGCCAGCAGCCAAGATCCGGGGGCCGCTAATGAGCAGTTCTTC
CDR3 protein: CASSQDPGAANEQFF

D gene: TRBD1
V gene: TRBV12-5
J gene: TRBJ2-3
clone size: -
CDR3 DNA: TGTGCTAGTGGTTTGGGGACAGGTAGGGTCCTCGGAGATACGCAGTATTTT
CDR3 protein: CASGLGTGRVLGDTQYF

D gene: TRBD2
V gene: TRBV3-1
J gene: TRBJ2-3
clone size: few
CDR3 DNA: TGTGCCAGCAGCCAAGATCCCAGCGGGGGACCCACAGATACGCAGTATTTT
CDR3 protein: CASSQDPSGGPTDTQYF

D gene: -
V gene: TRBV2
J gene: TRBJ2-3
clone size: -
CDR3 DNA: TGTGCCAGCAGTGAACGGCCTCCACCCGGCCGCCCCGATACGCAGTATTTT
CDR3 protein: CASSERPPPGRPDTQYF

D gene: TRBD1
V gene: TRBV7-2
J gene: TRBJ2-3
clone size: -
CDR3 DNA: TGTGCCAGCAGCATGATGGGACAGGGGGCCACAGATACGCAGTATTTT
CDR3 protein: CASSMMGQGATDTQYF

D gene: -
V gene: TRBV12-3/TRBV12-4
J gene: TRBJ1-4
clone size: -
CDR3 DNA: TGTGCCAGCAGTTTAGGGCAGGCCGAAGTGGAAAGGCTGTTTTTT
CDR3 protein: CASSLGQAEVERLFF

D gene: -
V gene: TRBV15
J gene: TRBJ2-1
clone size: few
CDR3 DNA: TGTGCCACCAGCAGCCCCAGCCCCTTTTACAATGAGCAGTTCTTC
CDR3 protein: CATSSPSPFYNEQFF

D gene: TRBD2
V gene: TRBV28
J gene: TRBJ2-1
clone size: few
CDR3 DNA: TGTGCCAGCAGATGGGGGGGAAGCGGGGGGGTTTACAATGAGCAGTTCTTC
CDR3 protein: CASRWGGSGGVYNEQFF

D gene: -
V gene: TRBV4-2
J gene: TRBJ2-7
clone size: -
CDR3 DNA: TGTGCCAGCAGCCAAAACCCCAACGACAACTACGAGCAGTACTTC
CDR3 protein: CASSQNPNDNYEQYF

D gene: -
V gene: TRBV12-3/TRBV12-4
J gene: TRBJ1-5
clone size: -
CDR3 DNA: TGTGCCAGCAGTTCCGCCCCACCTGGGAGCAATCAGCCCCAGCATTTT
CDR3 protein: CASSSAPPGSNQPQHF

D gene: TRBD1
V gene: TRBV5-1
J gene: TRBJ2-3
clone size: -
CDR3 DNA: TGCGCCAGCAGCTTGGCCCTCAGGGGGTCAGATACGCAGTATTTT
CDR3 protein: CASSLALRGSDTQYF

D gene: -
V gene: TRBV7-2
J gene: TRBJ2-5
clone size: -
CDR3 DNA: TGTGCCAGCAGCTTAGGACTAGTGGGACAAGAGACCCAGTACTTC
CDR3 protein: CASSLGLVGQETQYF

D gene: TRBD1
V gene: TRBV3-1
J gene: TRBJ2-3
clone size: -
CDR3 DNA: TGTGCCAGCAGCCCGGGACGGACAGGGGAGACAGATACGCAGTATTTT
CDR3 protein: CASSPGRTGETDTQYF

D gene: TRBD2
V gene: TRBV20-1
J gene: TRBJ2-1
clone size: -
CDR3 DNA: TGCAGTGCCCCCCCACTAGCGGGGGCGGGTAATGAGCAGTTCTTC
CDR3 protein: CSAPPLAGAGNEQFF

D gene: -
V gene: TRBV6-1
J gene: TRBJ2-1
clone size: few
CDR3 DNA: TGTGCCAGCATTGGGGGGGGCCCCACAGGAATCTACAATGAGCAGTTCTTC
CDR3 protein: CASIGGGPTGIYNEQFF

D gene: TRBD2
V gene: TRBV20-1
J gene: TRBJ2-1
clone size: -
CDR3 DNA: TGCAGTGCTACTAGCGGGGGGGCCTTTGATGAGCAGTTCTTC
CDR3 protein: CSATSGGAFDEQFF

D gene: -
V gene: TRBV7-9
J gene: TRBJ2-1
clone size: many
CDR3 DNA: TGTGCCAGCAGCTCCCAGGCGGGGAGAGACAATGAGCAGTTCTTC
CDR3 protein: CASSSQAGRDNEQFF

D gene: -
V gene: TRBV29-1
J gene: TRBJ1-1
clone size: few
CDR3 DNA: TGCAGCGTTGCTTCCCTGTACAGGGAAGGAAACACTGAAGCTTTCTTT
CDR3 protein: CSVASLYREGNTEAFF

D gene: -
V gene: TRBV29-1
J gene: TRBJ2-5
clone size: -
CDR3 DNA: TGCAGCGTTGAGGTGACAGGCCCCCGAGAAGAGACCCAGTACTTC
CDR3 protein: CSVEVTGPREETQYF

D gene: -
V gene: TRBV20-1
J gene: TRBJ2-1
clone size: -
CDR3 DNA: TGCAGTGCTAGATACTTCCACAAGAGGGATGAGCAGTTCTTC
CDR3 protein: CSARYFHKRDEQFF

D gene: -
V gene: TRBV20-1
J gene: TRBJ2-1
clone size: -
CDR3 DNA: TGCAGTGCTAGAAGGCGTCTGACCACCTACAATGAGCAGTTCTTC
CDR3 protein: CSARRRLTTYNEQFF

D gene: -
V gene: TRBV28
J gene: TRBJ1-6
clone size: -
CDR3 DNA: TGTGCCAGCAGGGCACAGGTCGCCTATAATTCACCCCTCCACTTT
CDR3 protein: CASRAQVAYNSPLHF